This T cell receptor beta chain stems from a study of early T cells in non-severe SARS-CoV-2 infection. Study-level background: From unsorted whole blood, bulk RNA was sequenced, and the chains remained unpaired. Study-level results: In VDJdb matching, anti-spike CD8 responses were favored while private and CD4 specificities went missing.

Unique molecular identifiers (one per individual cDNA molecule) were attached. Using its own MiXCR run on the 5' RACE reads, TCRdb lists one record per CDR3 protein. The table has some 80,000 distinct CDR3 sequences, approximately 13% seen once. For this clonotype: Its antigen is not known.

Trimming shortened V by 3 bases and J by 8 bases, and 13 bases separated the two germline ends. The CDR3 has 13 amino acids. The rearrangement joins TRBV12-3 or TRBV12-4 to TRBJ2-5; D possibly corresponds to TRBD2 (5 bases). The sequenced material came from whole blood. This receptor was taken from an adult who was a healthcare worker with PCR-confirmed SARS-CoV-2 infection or an uninfected control (not recorded which). The CDR3 DNA reads TGTGCCAGCAGTTTCCGGAGGCAGGCCACCCAGTACTTC. This encodes CASSFRRQATQYF.